Included here is one T cell receptor (beta chain) sequence, with context. Its antigen is undetermined. The data are from a study of identical twins. Study conclusions and caveats: Researchers reported weaker excess twin sharing in beta out-of-frame sequences.

This CDR3 has 15 amino acids. Germline lookup yields CDR1 MGHRA and CDR2 YSYEKL. With 1 base removed from V and 0 bases from J, the gap between germline ends came to 9 bases. A universal primer site was created by template switching, with the cDNA bearing unique molecular identifiers. Each CDR3 protein is one row after TCRdb ran MiXCR on the 5' RACE reads. The sample contains around 1.7 million distinct CDR3 sequences, less than 40% of which appear only once. V is TRBV4-1 and J is TRBJ2-5; tentative D call: TRBD1 (5 bases). The sequence came from a newborn girl in good health. Sequencing was carried out using cord blood. The CDR3 here is CASSQVDRHQETQYF. CDR3 coding DNA: TGCGCCAGCAGCCAAGTAGACAGACACCAAGAGACCCAGTACTTC.